These 25 T cell receptor beta chains were all obtained from the same sample, sequenced in a study of neoadjuvant anti-PD-1 for oral cavity cancer (TCRdb year 2021). The library was prepared using the immunoSEQ multiplex PCR assay. TCRdb took over this immuneACCESS table, retaining in-frame rearrangements with V and J assigned. Such tables are incomplete; in checked studies, under half of the missing clones stem from an unresolved V gene, and the remainder is unexplained. Present in this sample are almost 8,500 clones, 70% of which were seen just once. Jointly, the top ten make up 2.5% to 3.5% of the sample. The sample's time point, from its label and the paper: after neoadjuvant nivolumab, at surgical resection. The sample was PBMCs, taken after nivolumab (anti-PD-1) treatment. The receptors stem from a person aged 35 to 85 with oral cavity squamous cell carcinoma.

The CDR3 nucleotides read TGTGCCAGTAGTATTAGGGGCATTGATGAGCAGTTCTTC. Translation gives CASSIRGIDEQFF. The rearrangement uses TRBV19 and TRBJ2-1, with TRBD1 as a possible D gene (5 bases). V lost 3 bases and J lost 8, with 11 bases in between. Per the germline V gene, CDR1 is LNHDA and CDR2 is SQIVND (reference sequence). The CDR3 runs 13 residues.

This clone was observed a handful of times. For the CDR3, the DNA is TGCAGCGTTGGGACAGGTAATCAGCCCCAGCATTTT. Translated: CSVGTGNQPQHF. The chain couples TRBV29-1 to TRBJ1-5; 7 nucleotides match TRBD1. V was clipped by 4 bases and J by 4 bases; unmatched bases: 1. CDR1 is SQVTM, CDR2 ANQGSEA, per germline. This CDR3 comprises 12 residues.

This chain links TRBV19 with TRBJ1-1, with D unclear. The germline CDR1 and CDR2 sequences are LNHDA and SQIVND (reference sequence). Trimming removed 3 bases from V and 8 bases from J, with 7 bases in between. CDR3 size: 11 residues. The CDR3 nucleotides read TGTGCCAGTAGTATTTCCCTGGAAGCTTTCTTT. This gives the protein CASSISLEAFF.

This chain uses TRBV15 with TRBJ2-2; D remains ambiguous. Germline V gives CDR1 LNHNV, CDR2 YYDKDF (reference sequence). The CDR3 is made up of 14 amino acids. V lost 0 bases, J lost 4 bases, and 6 bases lay in between. CDR3 coding DNA: TGTGCCACCAGCAGAGATAAAAGCACCGGGGAGCTGTTTTTT. Protein product: CATSRDKSTGELFF.

The chain joins TRBV10-1 to TRBJ2-2, with D maybe TRBD1 (5 bases). V was clipped by 0 bases and J by 1 base, with 9 bases between them. The germline gives CDR1 WNHNN, CDR2 SYGVQD (reference sequence). The CDR3 extends over 16 amino acids. The CDR3 region is CASSESVGQNTGELFF. CDR3 coding DNA: TGCGCCAGCAGTGAGTCTGTGGGGCAGAACACCGGGGAGCTGTTTTTT.

The chain uses TRBV6-6 and TRBJ1-1, with D perhaps TRBD1 (5 bases). Trimming took off 6 bases at V and 11 bases at J, with 19 bases between the two ends. CDR3 length: 13 residues. Germline-derived CDR1 and CDR2 are MNHNY and SVGAGI (reference sequence). CDR3 nucleotide sequence: TGTGCCAGCAGCTCCCAGGGAGGGGAGAGGGCTTTCTTT. It codes for CASSSQGGERAFF.

The genes are TRBV30 and TRBJ2-1; 7 bases are shared with TRBD1. Germline assignment: CDR1 GTSNPN and CDR2 SVGIG (reference sequence). Trimming at V came to 4 bases and at J to 12 bases, leaving 9 bases not matched to a gene. This CDR3 is 12 amino acids long. The DNA of the CDR3 is TGTGCCTGGACCTTGGACAGGAAGGCGCAGTTCTTC. It is translated as CAWTLDRKAQFF.

This clone came up a few times. The chain couples TRBV28 to TRBJ1-6; TRBD1 might be the D (5 bases). CDR3 length: 15 residues. The V end was cut by 6 bases, the J end by 16 bases, with 25 bases between. In germline, CDR1 is MDHEN, CDR2 SYDVKM. This CDR3 reads CASSSPGRQLHILHF. Here the CDR3 DNA reads TGTGCCAGCAGCTCCCCCGGGAGACAGCTACATATTCTCCACTTT. The whole variable domain, filled in from reference TRBV28 and TRBJ1-6, reads DVKVTQSSRYLVKRTGEKVFLECVQDMDHENMFWYRQDPGLGLRLIYFSYDVKMKEKGDIPEGYSVSREKKERFSLILESASTNQTSMYLCASSSPGRQLHILHFGNGTRLTVT.

This clone was counted between two and nine times. J is TRBJ1-5 and V is TRBV2, with D possibly being TRBD1 (5 bases). This CDR3 contains 12 residues. Germline CDR1 is SNHLY and CDR2 is FYNNEI. The V gene lost 8 bases and the J gene lost 5 bases, with 10 bases spanning the gap. The CDR3 region is CASARGDQPQHF. The CDR3 DNA follows: TGTGCCAGCGCGAGGGGTGATCAGCCCCAGCATTTT. Full variable domain (missing parts from reference TRBV2 and TRBJ1-5): EPEVTQTPSHQVTQMGQEVILRCVPISNHLYFYWYRQILGQKVEFLVSFYNNEISEKSEIFDDQFSVERPDGSNFTLKIRSTKLEDSAMYFCASARGDQPQHFGDGTRLSIL.

The rearrangement joins TRBV29-1 to TRBJ2-3; possibly TRBD2 for D (5 bases). The germline CDR1 and CDR2 sequences are SQVTM and ANQGSEA. V shed 5 bases and J shed 2 bases, with 17 bases lying between them. The CDR3 length is 15 residues. CDR3 DNA sequence: TGCAGCGTTTCCCAACTCGGGGATTCCACAGATACGCAGTATTTT. As protein: CSVSQLGDSTDTQYF.

J is TRBJ2-1 and V is TRBV5-1; TRBD2 matches 8 bases. The junction had 12 bases not matched to a gene; V was cut back by 1 base and J by 6 bases. The CDR3 has 17 residues. In germline, CDR1 is SGHRS, CDR2 YFSETQ. The CDR3 protein is CASSLLGPAGDPNEQFF. The CDR3 nucleotides are TGCGCCAGCAGCTTGTTAGGGCCAGCGGGGGACCCCAATGAGCAGTTCTTC.

This chain links TRBV5-1 with TRBJ1-4; 7 bases line up with TRBD1. The V gene end was trimmed by 4 bases and the J gene end by 5 bases; junction bases not matched to a gene: 20. Germline V gene data show CDR1 as SGHRS and CDR2 as YFSETQ. The CDR3 loop spans 19 amino acids. The CDR3 coding sequence is TGCGCCAGCAGCCCGCTCCGGACAGGTCGGTTGGTCAGCAATGAAAAACTGTTTTTT. This gives the protein CASSPLRTGRLVSNEKLFF.

The chain couples TRBV7-8 to TRBJ2-3; 8 bases align to TRBD2. Germline-derived CDR1 and CDR2 are SGHVS and FQNEAQ. J gave up 2 bases and V 2 bases, and 6 bases lay outside the gene matches. This CDR3 has 16 residues. This CDR3 is CASSLLAGGATDTQYF. In nucleotides, the CDR3 is TGTGCCAGCAGCTTATTGGCCGGGGGGGCCACAGATACGCAGTATTTT. Complete variable domain (other parts from reference TRBV7-8 and TRBJ2-3): GAGVSQSPRYKVAKRGQDVALRCDPISGHVSLFWYQQALGQGPEFLTYFQNEAQLDKSGLPSDRFFAERPEGSVSTLKIQRTQQEDSAVYLCASSLLAGGATDTQYFGPGTRLTVL.

J is TRBJ1-2 and V is TRBV5-6; 12 bases are shared with TRBD1. Germline V gene lookup returns CDR1 SGHDT and CDR2 YYEEEE. CDR3 length: 15 amino acids. The J segment lost 7 bases and the V segment lost 0 bases, leaving 4 bases of the junction unmatched. In DNA form, the CDR3 reads TGTGCCAGCAGCTTGGTGGGACAGGGGGCTGTTGGCTACACCTTC. This translates into CASSLVGQGAVGYTF.

The chain recombines TRBV9 with TRBJ2-3; D tentatively fits TRBD1 or TRBD2 (5 bases each). Germline assignment: CDR1 SGDLS and CDR2 YYNGEE. The CDR3 is made up of 16 amino acids. Deletions cut 3 bases from V and 4 bases from J, with 18 bases between. The CDR3 coding sequence is TGTGCCAGCAGCGAGAGGTGGACAATGGGAGCAGATACGCAGTATTTT. Protein product: CASSERWTMGADTQYF.

This chain uses TRBV4-1 with TRBJ1-5; D is unresolved. CDR1 is MGHRA, CDR2 YSYEKL, per germline. The length of the CDR3 is 12 residues. Trimming removed 9 bases from V and 7 bases from J, with 13 bases in between. The CDR3 nucleotides read TGCGCCAGGACGGACCTATGGCAGCCCCAGCATTTT. Its protein is CARTDLWQPQHF.

The sample holds a few counts of this clone. The gene calls are TRBV27 and TRBJ1-5, with D unresolved. Germline V gene sequence: CDR1 MNHEY, CDR2 SMNVEV (reference sequence). V was cut by 5 bases and J by 4 bases, with 6 bases left in between. The CDR3 is 12 residues long. CDR3 sequence: CASSPPNQPQHF. The DNA for the CDR3 is TGTGCCAGCAGTCCACCGAATCAGCCCCAGCATTTT.

The V and J genes are TRBV27 and TRBJ1-2, with D possibly TRBD1 on 6 matching bases. Trimming took off 3 bases at V and 7 bases at J, with 21 bases between the two ends. The V gene's germline CDR1 is MNHEY and CDR2 SMNVEV (reference sequence). The CDR3 has 16 amino acids. The chain's CDR3 is CASSFVGASDSFGYTF. The CDR3 nucleotides are TGTGCCAGCAGTTTTGTGGGGGCGTCAGATTCATTTGGCTACACCTTC.

This clone was picked up a small number of times. The V call is TRBV6-4, the J call TRBJ2-3; 8 bases are shared with TRBD2. Germline V gene lookup returns CDR1 MRHNA and CDR2 SNTAGT. The CDR3 loop spans 15 amino acids. Trimming at V came to 6 bases and at J to 0 bases, leaving 5 bases not matched to a gene. CDR3 DNA: TGTGCCAGCAGCCCTGCTAGCGGGAGCACAGATACGCAGTATTTT. Amino acids: CASSPASGSTDTQYF.

This clone has just a few counts. The chain carries TRBV10-2 and TRBJ1-2, with D hard to call. CDR3 length: 12 amino acids. The germline V gene encodes CDR1 WSHSY and CDR2 SAAADI. Trimming removed 2 bases at V and 4 bases at J, with 5 bases between. The CDR3 region is CASSETIYGYTF. The CDR3 DNA sequence: TGCGCCAGCAGTGAGACCATCTATGGCTACACCTTC.

The chain recombines TRBV4-3 with TRBJ2-2, with a tentative D call TRBD2 (5 bases). With 0 bases removed from V and 4 bases from J, the gap between germline ends came to 15 bases. Per the germline V gene, CDR1 is LGHNA and CDR2 is YSLEER. The CDR3 extends over 17 amino acids. The CDR3 nucleotides read TGCGCCAGCAGCCAAGACGTCAGCGGTGACGGCACCGGGGAGCTGTTTTTT. Amino acids: CASSQDVSGDGTGELFF.

This sequence joins TRBV7-6 and TRBJ2-1; D might be TRBD1 (6 bases). Deletions cut 0 bases from V and 4 bases from J, with 13 bases between. Germline CDR1 is SGHVS and CDR2 is FNYEAQ. The CDR3 is 16 amino acids. The CDR3: CASSLAGSGVYNEQFF. The CDR3 DNA sequence: TGTGCCAGCAGCTTAGCAGGGTCAGGGGTTTACAATGAGCAGTTCTTC.

This clone has just a few counts. Other DNA sequences of this sample code for an identical CDR3. This chain joins TRBV19 and TRBJ1-2; 8 bases map to TRBD1. The CDR3 is 18 amino acids. The V gene end was trimmed by 3 bases and the J gene end by 0 bases; junction bases not matched to a gene: 12. Per germline, CDR1 LNHDA and CDR2 SQIVND (reference sequence). CDR3 region: CASSIRPQGAGPNYGYTF. The CDR3 region has the DNA TGTGCCAGTAGTATTCGTCCCCAGGGGGCTGGCCCTAACTATGGCTACACCTTC.

The V and J genes are TRBV27 and TRBJ2-1; TRBD2 agrees at 10 bases. The V and J ends lost 2 bases and 0 bases, in that order; junction bases with no gene match: 1. Looked up from germline, CDR1 is MNHEY and CDR2 is SMNVEV (reference sequence). The length of the CDR3 is 16 residues. In DNA form, the CDR3 reads TGTGCCAGCAGTTTAAGCGGGGGGGACTCCTACAATGAGCAGTTCTTC. Its translation is CASSLSGGDSYNEQFF.

V gene TRBV7-6 combines with J gene TRBJ2-3, with 7 bases aligning to TRBD1. The CDR3 is made up of 17 amino acids. Looked up from germline, CDR1 is SGHVS and CDR2 is FNYEAQ. Trimming took 0 bases from V and 2 from J; bases not matched to a gene: 8. This chain's CDR3 is CASSLAPTGNPTDTQYF. CDR3 sequence (DNA): TGTGCCAGCAGCTTAGCGCCGACAGGGAATCCCACAGATACGCAGTATTTT.